The source of this T cell receptor beta chain is a study of CD8+ T cells in alopecia areata. Following extraction, RNA underwent reverse transcription to cDNA, which served as the sequencing template. The assay was immunoSEQ multiplex PCR, and TCRdb's table has in-frame clones only and misses some. The sample records fewer than 350,000 clones, nearly 60% being singletons. Deletions cut 1 base from V and 3 bases from J, with 6 bases between. The CDR3 runs to 13 residues. Germline V gives CDR1 GTSNPN, CDR2 SVGIG (reference sequence). Treatment in this sample: oral pan-JAK inhibitor, 5-10 mg twice daily.

The TCR sequence derives from a human donor with alopecia areata. The sample consisted of CD4+ T cells sorted from blood, taken at week 24, from a patient treated with tofacitinib. V and J are TRBV30 and TRBJ2-2; D remains unclear. The CDR3 protein is CAWSDGYTGELFF. DNA for the CDR3: TGTGCCTGGAGTGACGGGTACACCGGGGAGCTGTTTTTT.